What follows describes a single TCR beta chain. The specificity of this receptor is unknown. No quality values exist for individual bases; no much larger clone is one base distant. The immunoSEQ Assay, a bias-controlled multiplex PCR, was used to amplify TCRbeta CDR3 regions from genomic DNA. As for the original processing: The number of nucleated cells in each sample was estimated by amplification of reference gene primers within the assay. To quantify the absolute abundance of each unique TCRbeta CDR3 rearrangement, sequence reads were collapsed and filtered. For each sample, productive Simpson clonality was calculated by taking the square root of Simpson's diversity index across productive rearrangements. TCRdb retrieved this table from immuneACCESS and kept in-frame rearrangements only. Not all clones are present; in checked studies, unresolved V genes account for under half, and no reason is known for the remainder. Clone size and V and J calls were adopted from that table, with D and trimming inferred from the DNA. The sample records about 160,000 clones, approximately 91% of which are singletons. The ten largest clones capture about 2% of the sample.

The collaborating institutions used their own protocols to collect whole blood in K2EDTA tubes. For TCRbeta analysis, collaborators shipped samples in one of three forms: frozen whole blood, isolated PBMCs, or DNA extracted from either of those sample types. The sample originates from a study of blood T cell repertoires in COVID-19 (dated by TCRdb to the early 2020s). A note on the overall study: Samples covering the acute and convalescent phases of COVID-19 were provided by collaborators in the United States, Italy and Spain. The prospective study material was composed of cDNA or gDNA derived from T cells, B-cell-depleted T cells, or PBMCs. The dataset comprised deeply sampled blood TCRbeta repertoires from subjects exposed to, actively infected with, or recovered from COVID-19. The repertoires were released in a freely available public database intended as a resource for research on the immune response to SARS-CoV-2. The samples were drawn from the first 160 participants of the ongoing ImmuneRACE study and from 1,254 subjects provided by 6 global collaborators. Sample metadata almost always included a de-identified subject ID, COVID-19 status, age in years and sex. Where HLA class I and class II types were available, the types were taken from metadata supplied by the sample provider, not from assay-based typing. Summary of the overall study and its limitations: Clinical and demographic metadata were provided uncurated, with the amount varying by source and participant.

The CDR3, from cysteine to phenylalanine, totals 13 residues. Only CDR3 DNA is held: 39 bases, read in frame from base 1. From a lookup of the germline V gene, CDR1 and CDR2 are ENHRY and SYGVKD. Relative to germline, V is 4 bases shorter and J is 8 bases shorter, with 14 bases between their ends. The TCR was taken from a man between 18 and 29 years old with acute or convalescent COVID-19. In this chain, TRBV10-3 is recombined with TRBJ1-2; tentative D gene TRBD1, with 6 bases matching. The sample was peripheral blood. The DNA reads as follows: TGTGCCATCAGTGTCGGGGGGCTAGAAGGCTACACCTTC. It specifies CAISVGGLEGYTF.